This T cell receptor beta chain was captured in a study of identical twins. The ends were cut back, 0 bases at V and 4 bases at J, with 7 bases in the middle. This CDR3 comprises 13 residues. CDR1 is MGHRA and CDR2 is YSYEKL in the germline V gene. TCRdb itself ran the 5' RACE reads through MiXCR, one entry per CDR3 protein. The data contain 600,000 to 850,000 distinct CDR3 sequences, approximately 18% of them singletons. The table lists this clonotype with a few counts. The sample was also linked to a second study, of T cells expressing NK-cell markers.

This chain joins TRBV4-1 and TRBJ2-7; D gene ambiguous. The source of this sequence is a young woman in good health. Source material: PBMCs. CDR3 sequence: CASSQEPEYEQYF. As DNA, the CDR3 is TGCGCCAGCAGCCAAGAGCCGGAGTACGAGCAGTACTTC.